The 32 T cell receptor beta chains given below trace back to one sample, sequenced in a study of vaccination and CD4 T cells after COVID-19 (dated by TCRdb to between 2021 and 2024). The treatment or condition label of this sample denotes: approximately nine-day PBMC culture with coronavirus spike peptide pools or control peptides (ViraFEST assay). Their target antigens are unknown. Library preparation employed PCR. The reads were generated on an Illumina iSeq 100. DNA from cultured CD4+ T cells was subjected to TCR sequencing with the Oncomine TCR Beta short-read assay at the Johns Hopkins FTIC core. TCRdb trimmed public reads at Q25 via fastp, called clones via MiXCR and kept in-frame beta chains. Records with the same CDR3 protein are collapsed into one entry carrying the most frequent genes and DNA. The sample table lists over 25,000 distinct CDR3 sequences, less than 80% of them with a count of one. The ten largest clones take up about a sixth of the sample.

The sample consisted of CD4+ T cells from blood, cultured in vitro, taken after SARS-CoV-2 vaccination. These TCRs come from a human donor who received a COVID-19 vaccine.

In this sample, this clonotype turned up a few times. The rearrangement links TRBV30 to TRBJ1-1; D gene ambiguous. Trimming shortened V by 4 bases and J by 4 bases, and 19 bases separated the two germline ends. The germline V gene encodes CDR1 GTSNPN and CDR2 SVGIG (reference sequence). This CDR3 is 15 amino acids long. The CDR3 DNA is TGTGCCTGGACGGCCGGAGTTAATTTTGCCACTGAAGCTTTCTTT. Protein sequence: CAWTAGVNFATEAFF.

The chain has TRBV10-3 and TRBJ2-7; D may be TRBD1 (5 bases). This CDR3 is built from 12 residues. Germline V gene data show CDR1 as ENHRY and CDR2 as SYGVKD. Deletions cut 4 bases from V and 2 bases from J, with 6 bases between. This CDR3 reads CAISGQTYEQYF. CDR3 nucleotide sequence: TGTGCCATCAGTGGACAGACCTACGAGCAGTACTTC.

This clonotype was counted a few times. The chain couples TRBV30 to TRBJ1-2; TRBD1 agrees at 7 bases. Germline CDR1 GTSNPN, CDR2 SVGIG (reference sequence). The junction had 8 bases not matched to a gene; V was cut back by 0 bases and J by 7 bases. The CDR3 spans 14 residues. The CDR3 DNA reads TGTGCCTGGAGTGTAGACAGGGTGTATGGTGGCTACACCTTC. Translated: CAWSVDRVYGGYTF.

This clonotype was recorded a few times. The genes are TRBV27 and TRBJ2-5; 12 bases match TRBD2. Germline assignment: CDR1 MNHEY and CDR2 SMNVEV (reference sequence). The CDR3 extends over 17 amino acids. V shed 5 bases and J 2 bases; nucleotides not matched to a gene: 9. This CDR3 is CASSVQGLAGQQETQYF. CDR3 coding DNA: TGTGCCAGCAGTGTCCAAGGACTAGCGGGGCAACAAGAGACCCAGTACTTC.

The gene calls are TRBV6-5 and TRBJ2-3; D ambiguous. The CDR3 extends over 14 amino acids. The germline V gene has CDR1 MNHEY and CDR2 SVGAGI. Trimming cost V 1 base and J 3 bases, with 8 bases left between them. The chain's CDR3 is CASSYFGRTDTQYF. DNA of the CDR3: TGTGCCAGCAGTTACTTCGGACGAACAGATACGCAGTATTTT.

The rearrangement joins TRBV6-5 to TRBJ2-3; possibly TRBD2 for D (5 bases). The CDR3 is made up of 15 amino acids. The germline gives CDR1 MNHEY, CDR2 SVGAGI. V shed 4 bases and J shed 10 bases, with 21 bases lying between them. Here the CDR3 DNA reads TGTGCCAGCAGTTTAAAGCTAGCTGCCACCCATCCGCAGTATTTT. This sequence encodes CASSLKLAATHPQYF.

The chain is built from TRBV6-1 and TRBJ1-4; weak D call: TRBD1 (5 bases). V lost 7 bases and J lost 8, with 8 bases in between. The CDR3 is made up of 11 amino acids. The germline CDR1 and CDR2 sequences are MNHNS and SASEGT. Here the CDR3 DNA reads TGTGCCAGCACAGGGAACGAAAAACTGTTTTTT. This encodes CASTGNEKLFF.

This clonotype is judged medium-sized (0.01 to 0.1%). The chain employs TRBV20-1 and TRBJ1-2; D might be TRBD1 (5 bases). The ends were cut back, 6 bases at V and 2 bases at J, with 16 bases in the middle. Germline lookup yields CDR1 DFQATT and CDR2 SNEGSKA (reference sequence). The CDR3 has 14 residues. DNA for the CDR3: TGCAGTGCCGGGCGGTCAGGGACCAACTATGGCTACACCTTC. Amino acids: CSAGRSGTNYGYTF.

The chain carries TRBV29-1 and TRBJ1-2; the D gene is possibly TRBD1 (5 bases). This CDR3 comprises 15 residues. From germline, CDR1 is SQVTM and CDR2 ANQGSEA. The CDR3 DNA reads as TGCAGTTTCCTCCAACCTGGGGCGGGCTTCTATGGCTACACCTTC. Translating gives CSFLQPGAGFYGYTF.

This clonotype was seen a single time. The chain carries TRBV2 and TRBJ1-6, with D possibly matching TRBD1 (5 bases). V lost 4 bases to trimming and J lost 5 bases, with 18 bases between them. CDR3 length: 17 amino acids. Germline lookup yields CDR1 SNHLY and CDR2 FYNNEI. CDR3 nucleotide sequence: TGTGCCAGCAGTGTGGCTCTAGGGACCCCTAATAATTCACCCCTCCACTTT. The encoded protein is CASSVALGTPNNSPLHF.

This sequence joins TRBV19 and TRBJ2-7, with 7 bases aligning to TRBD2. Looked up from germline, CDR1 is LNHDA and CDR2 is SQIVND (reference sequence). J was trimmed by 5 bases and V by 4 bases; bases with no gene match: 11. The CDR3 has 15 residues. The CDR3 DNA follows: TGTGCCAGTAGTAAGAAACTAGCGATACCCCACGAGCAGTACTTC. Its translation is CASSKKLAIPHEQYF.

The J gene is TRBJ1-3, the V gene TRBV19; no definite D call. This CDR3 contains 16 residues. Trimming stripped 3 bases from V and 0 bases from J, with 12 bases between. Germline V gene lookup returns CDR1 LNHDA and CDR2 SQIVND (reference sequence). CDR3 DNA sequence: TGTGCCAGTAGTATTAAAGGAGGGTCCTCTGGAAACACCATATATTTT. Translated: CASSIKGGSSGNTIYF.

The CDR3: CASSYGGDLSYNEQFF. Here the CDR3 DNA reads TGTGCCAGCAGTTACGGCGGGGACCTCTCCTACAATGAGCAGTTCTTC. V and J are TRBV6-5 and TRBJ2-1; D possibly corresponds to TRBD2 (6 bases). Per the germline V gene, CDR1 is MNHEY and CDR2 is SVGAGI. Trimming took 2 bases from V and 0 from J, leaving 11 bases between them. The CDR3 has 16 amino acids.

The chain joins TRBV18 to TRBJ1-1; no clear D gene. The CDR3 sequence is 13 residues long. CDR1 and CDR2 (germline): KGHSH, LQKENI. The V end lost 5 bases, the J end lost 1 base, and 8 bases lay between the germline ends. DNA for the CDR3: TGTGCCAGCTCAGTAAACAAGAACACTGAAGCTTTCTTT. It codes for CASSVNKNTEAFF.

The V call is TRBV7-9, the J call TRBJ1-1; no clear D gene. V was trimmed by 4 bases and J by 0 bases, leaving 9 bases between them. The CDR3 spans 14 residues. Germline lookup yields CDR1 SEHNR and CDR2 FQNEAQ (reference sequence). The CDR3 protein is CASSSPELNTEAFF. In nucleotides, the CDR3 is TGTGCCAGCAGCTCGCCGGAGCTGAACACTGAAGCTTTCTTT.

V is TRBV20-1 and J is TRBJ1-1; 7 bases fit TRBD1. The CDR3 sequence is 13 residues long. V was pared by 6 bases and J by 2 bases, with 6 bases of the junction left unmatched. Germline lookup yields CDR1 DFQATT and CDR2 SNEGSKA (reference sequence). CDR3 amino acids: CSAARQGNTEAFF. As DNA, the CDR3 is TGCAGTGCAGCTCGACAGGGAAACACTGAAGCTTTCTTT.

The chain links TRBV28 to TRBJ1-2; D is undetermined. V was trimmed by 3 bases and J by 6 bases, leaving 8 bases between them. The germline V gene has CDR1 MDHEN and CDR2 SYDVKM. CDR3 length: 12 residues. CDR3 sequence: CASSLEEHGYTF. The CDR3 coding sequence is TGTGCCAGCAGTTTGGAGGAACATGGCTACACCTTC.

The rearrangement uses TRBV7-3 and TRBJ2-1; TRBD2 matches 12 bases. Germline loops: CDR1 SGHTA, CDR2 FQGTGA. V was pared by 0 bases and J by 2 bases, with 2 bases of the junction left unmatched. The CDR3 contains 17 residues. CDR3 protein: CASSLTGLAGAYNEQFF. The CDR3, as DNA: TGTGCCAGCAGCTTAACGGGACTAGCGGGTGCCTACAATGAGCAGTTCTTC.

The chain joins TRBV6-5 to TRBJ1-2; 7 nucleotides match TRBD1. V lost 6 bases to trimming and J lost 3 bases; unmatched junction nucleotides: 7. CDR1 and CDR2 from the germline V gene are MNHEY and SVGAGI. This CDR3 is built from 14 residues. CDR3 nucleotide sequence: TGTGCCAGCAGGGACTCGGGACAGCACTATGGCTACACCTTC. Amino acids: CASRDSGQHYGYTF.

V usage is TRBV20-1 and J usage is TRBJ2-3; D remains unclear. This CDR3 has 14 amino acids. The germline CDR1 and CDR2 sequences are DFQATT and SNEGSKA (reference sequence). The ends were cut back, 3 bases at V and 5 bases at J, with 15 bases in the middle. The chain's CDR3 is CSASDPDLRDTQYF. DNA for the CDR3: TGCAGTGCTAGTGACCCCGACCTCAGAGATACGCAGTATTTT.

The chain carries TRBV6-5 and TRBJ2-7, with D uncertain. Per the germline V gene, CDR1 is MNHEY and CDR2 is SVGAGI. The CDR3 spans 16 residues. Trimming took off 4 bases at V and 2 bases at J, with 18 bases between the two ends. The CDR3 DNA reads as TGTGCCAGCAGTTCCACCCGGGCCGGGCTCACCTACGAGCAGTACTTC. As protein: CASSSTRAGLTYEQYF.

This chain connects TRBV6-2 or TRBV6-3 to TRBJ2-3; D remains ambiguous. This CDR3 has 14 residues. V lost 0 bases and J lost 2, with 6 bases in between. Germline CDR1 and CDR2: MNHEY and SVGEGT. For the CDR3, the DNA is TGTGCCAGCAGTTACTCGGTAGCCACAGATACGCAGTATTTT. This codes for CASSYSVATDTQYF.

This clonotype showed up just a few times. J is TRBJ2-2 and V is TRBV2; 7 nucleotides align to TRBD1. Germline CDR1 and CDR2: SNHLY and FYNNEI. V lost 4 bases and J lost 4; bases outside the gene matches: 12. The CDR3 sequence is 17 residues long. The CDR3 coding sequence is TGTGCCAGCAGTGCTAGGTCAGGGGGTATCGGCACCGGGGAGCTGTTTTTT. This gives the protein CASSARSGGIGTGELFF.

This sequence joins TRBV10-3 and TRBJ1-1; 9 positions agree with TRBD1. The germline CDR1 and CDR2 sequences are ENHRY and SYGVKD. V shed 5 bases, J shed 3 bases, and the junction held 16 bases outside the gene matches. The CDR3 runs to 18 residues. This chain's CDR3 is CAISILPTGGERDTEAFF. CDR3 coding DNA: TGTGCCATCAGTATCCTACCTACAGGGGGCGAGAGGGACACTGAAGCTTTCTTT.

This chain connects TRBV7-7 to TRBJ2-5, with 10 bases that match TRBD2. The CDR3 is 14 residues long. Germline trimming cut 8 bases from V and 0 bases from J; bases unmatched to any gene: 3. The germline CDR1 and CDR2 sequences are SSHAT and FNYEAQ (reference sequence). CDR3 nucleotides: TGTGCCAGCGGGCTAGCGGGGGACCAAGAGACCCAGTACTTC. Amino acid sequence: CASGLAGDQETQYF.

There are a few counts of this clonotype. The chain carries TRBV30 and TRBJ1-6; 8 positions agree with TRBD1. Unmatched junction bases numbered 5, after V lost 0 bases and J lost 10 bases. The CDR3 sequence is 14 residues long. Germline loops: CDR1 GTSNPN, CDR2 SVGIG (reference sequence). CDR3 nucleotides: TGTGCCTGGAGTGTTCGGACAGGGAACTCACCCCTCCACTTT. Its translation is CAWSVRTGNSPLHF.

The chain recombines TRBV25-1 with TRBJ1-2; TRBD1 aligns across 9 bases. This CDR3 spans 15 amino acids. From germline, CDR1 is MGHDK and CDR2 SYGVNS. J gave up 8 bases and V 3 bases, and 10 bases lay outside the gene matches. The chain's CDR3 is CASSEWGTGFPGYTF. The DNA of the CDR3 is TGTGCCAGCAGTGAGTGGGGGACAGGGTTCCCGGGCTACACCTTC.

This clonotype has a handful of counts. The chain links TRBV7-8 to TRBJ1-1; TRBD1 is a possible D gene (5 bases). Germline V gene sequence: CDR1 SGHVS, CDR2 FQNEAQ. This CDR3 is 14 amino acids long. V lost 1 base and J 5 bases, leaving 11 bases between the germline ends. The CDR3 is CASSLGQFETEAFF. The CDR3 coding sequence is TGTGCCAGCAGCTTAGGACAGTTCGAGACTGAAGCTTTCTTT.

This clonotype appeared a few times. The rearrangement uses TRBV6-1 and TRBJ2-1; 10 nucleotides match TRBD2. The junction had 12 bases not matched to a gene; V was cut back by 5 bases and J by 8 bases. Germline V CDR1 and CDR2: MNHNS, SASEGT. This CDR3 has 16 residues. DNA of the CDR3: TGTGCCAGCAGTCCAGCGGGGGGGCCCCTCTTGTATGAGCAGTTCTTC. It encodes CASSPAGGPLLYEQFF.

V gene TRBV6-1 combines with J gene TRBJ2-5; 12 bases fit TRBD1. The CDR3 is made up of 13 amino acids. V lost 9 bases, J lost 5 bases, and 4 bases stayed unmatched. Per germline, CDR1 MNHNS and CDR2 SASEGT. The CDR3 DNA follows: TGTGCCAGTCGGGACAGGGGGCGGGAGACCCAGTACTTC. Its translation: CASRDRGRETQYF.

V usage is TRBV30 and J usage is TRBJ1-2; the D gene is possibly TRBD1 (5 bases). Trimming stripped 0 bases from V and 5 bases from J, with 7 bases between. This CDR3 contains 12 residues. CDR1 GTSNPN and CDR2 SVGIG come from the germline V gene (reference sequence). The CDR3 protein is CAWSVQGYGYTF. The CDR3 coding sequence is TGTGCCTGGAGTGTCCAGGGTTATGGCTACACCTTC.

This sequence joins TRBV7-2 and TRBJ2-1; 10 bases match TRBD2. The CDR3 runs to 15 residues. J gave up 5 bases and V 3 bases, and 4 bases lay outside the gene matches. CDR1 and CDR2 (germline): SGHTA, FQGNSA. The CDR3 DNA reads TGTGCCAGCAGCTTTAGCGGGGGGCATAACAATGAGCAGTTCTTC. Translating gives CASSFSGGHNNEQFF.